This is a list of T cell receptor beta chains from one sample in a study of T cell repertoires in cytomegalovirus infection. TCRdb reanalysed the reads using MiXCR and keeps one entry per CDR3 protein. Found here are some 940,000 distinct CDR3 sequences, roughly 30% of them singletons; the top ten hold around 15%. The antigens for these receptors are not known. This sample comprised cultured CD8+ T cells from PBMCs, obtained from culture after CMV antigen stimulation. The origin of the receptors is a human donor in good health (CMV status not recorded). Some clones in this sample may be carry-over from other donors' samples. Both conserved end residues are trimmed from each CDR3.

V,J,CDR3
TRBV7-4,TRBJ1-1,ASSPTRRGNTEAF
TRBV9,TRBJ2-1,ASSNSGGLNEQF
TRBV7-9,TRBJ1-2,ASSSLEDTNYGYT
TRBV11-2,TRBJ2-1,ASSYGLKAGNEQF
TRBV10-2,TRBJ1-6,ASSTGKRSPLH
TRBV7-9,TRBJ2-5,AGGSGAIETQY
TRBV7-2,TRBJ1-3,ASSISSGTERFGNTIY
TRBV7-2,TRBJ2-5,ASSFVAGGQETQY
TRBV2,TRBJ2-5,ASSEMERGVGKTQY
TRBV7-3,TRBJ2-3,ASSIQGYGTDTQY
TRBV6-2/TRBV6-3,TRBJ2-6,ASSYNRDVARSANVLT
TRBV9,TRBJ1-2,ASSVAMGVDYGYT
TRBV5-1,TRBJ2-3,ASSLEAARTDTQY
TRBV27,TRBJ1-5,ASSTAWGNQPQH
TRBV20-1,TRBJ2-3,SARGLAGGLDTQY
TRBV4-2,TRBJ1-1,ASSPPRVLNTEAF
TRBV7-6,TRBJ2-1,TSSSVTADNEQF
TRBV14,TRBJ1-5,ASSQGDIAQPQH
TRBV15,TRBJ2-7,ATAGQKTSYEQY
TRBV2,TRBJ1-5,ASSDWGTSNQPQH
TRBV7-6,TRBJ1-6,ASSLGGIDSPLH
TRBV7-9,TRBJ1-2,ASGGTRYT
TRBV7-9,TRBJ2-5,ASSPLGAGLPQETQY
TRBV6-6,TRBJ2-2,ASSPLSGGGTGELF
TRBV14,TRBJ1-1,ASSTGEGVDMNTEAF
TRBV10-2,TRBJ1-2,ASSGFIRDREDYGYT
TRBV27,TRBJ2-7,ASSFSGVSYEQY
TRBV25-1,TRBJ2-3,ASSPGHHSTDTQY
TRBV20-1,TRBJ2-2,SAHNVGTSGTGELF
TRBV9,TRBJ1-1,ASSTGQGSNTEAF
TRBV7-6,TRBJ2-6,ASSPLWGIGANVLT
TRBV5-1,TRBJ2-2,ATGKGGELF
TRBV19,TRBJ1-1,ASGSMYYRDTEAF
TRBV19,TRBJ1-1,ASSYRGQRTEAF
TRBV20-1,TRBJ2-6,SARDYVAIGANVLT